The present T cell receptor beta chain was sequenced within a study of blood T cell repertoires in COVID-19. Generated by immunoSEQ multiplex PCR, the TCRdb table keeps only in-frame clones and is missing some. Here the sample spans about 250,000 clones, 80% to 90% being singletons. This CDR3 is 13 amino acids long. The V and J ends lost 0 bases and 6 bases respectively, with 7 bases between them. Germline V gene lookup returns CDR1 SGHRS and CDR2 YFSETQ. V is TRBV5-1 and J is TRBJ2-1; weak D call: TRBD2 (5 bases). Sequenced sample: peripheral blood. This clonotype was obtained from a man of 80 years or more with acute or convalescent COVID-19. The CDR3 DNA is TGCGCCAGCAGCTTGGCTGCGGGCAATGAGCAGTTCTTC. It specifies CASSLAAGNEQFF.